These T cell receptor beta chains were read from a single sample in a study of blood T cells in healthy people across ages. TCRdb re-analysed the 5' RACE reads in MiXCR, keeping a single row per CDR3 protein. The sample lists some 800,000 distinct CDR3 sequences, around 43% occurring once. Source material: blood. These receptors were obtained from a man in his 60s in good health. Both conserved end residues are part of each CDR3. A D gene is named only where the DNA matches it firmly. The size of a clone is reported for some rows only, either as once, few or many, or as a class for expanded clones.

NA	TRBD1	15	TRBV6-5	TRBJ2-1	TGTGCCAGCAGTAGACCGGGACAGGGGGTAAATGAGCAGTTCTTC	CASSRPGQGVNEQFF
few	NA	14	TRBV5-1	TRBJ1-4	TGCGCCAGCAGCTTGGACAGGGCTAATGAAAAACTGTTTTTT	CASSLDRANEKLFF
once	TRBD1	13	TRBV7-9	TRBJ1-1	TGTGCCAGCAGCCCCTACAGGGGAGGTGAAGCTTTCTTT	CASSPYRGGEAFF
NA	TRBD2	15	TRBV12-3/TRBV12-4	TRBJ2-1	TGTGCCAGCAACCTATTAGCGGGGGGGCCGAATGAGCAGTTCTTC	CASNLLAGGPNEQFF
NA	TRBD2	16	TRBV11-2	TRBJ2-3	TGTGCCAGCAGCCCACCTAGCGGGGGCTTTTCAGGCACGCAGTATTTT	CASSPPSGGFSGTQYF
NA	TRBD1	16	TRBV9	TRBJ2-1	TGTGCCAGCAGCCCGAGAGGACAGGGGGGCCACAATGAGCAGTTCTTC	CASSPRGQGGHNEQFF
NA	TRBD2	18	TRBV15	TRBJ2-7	TGTGCCACCAGCGGAGATCGACTAGCGGGGGGGCAAATGGACGAGCAGTACTTC	CATSGDRLAGGQMDEQYF
NA	NA	15	TRBV11-2	TRBJ2-1	TGTGCCAGCAGCTTTTCGGCGGGGGCGGAAGAGACCCAGTTCTTC	CASSFSAGAEETQFF
NA	NA	15	TRBV12-3/TRBV12-4	TRBJ1-1	TGTGCCAGCAGTTCCGGGGAGGGGAGGAACACTGAAGCTTTCTTT	CASSSGEGRNTEAFF
NA	NA	16	TRBV6-5	TRBJ1-2	TGTGCCAGCAGTTACTCTAACCGGGGCGCTAACTATGGCTACACCTTC	CASSYSNRGANYGYTF
NA	TRBD1	16	TRBV4-3	TRBJ1-5	TGCGCCAGCAGCCGAGACGGGACAGTGAACAATCAGCCCCAGCATTTT	CASSRDGTVNNQPQHF
once	NA	14	TRBV2	TRBJ2-3	TGTACCAGCAGTGAACTAGTAACGGTAGATACGCAGTATTTT	CTSSELVTVDTQYF
NA	TRBD2	17	TRBV5-1	TRBJ2-1	TGCGCCAGCAGCTTGGTGAGTGCGGGGGGATCATTCAATGAGCAGTTCTTC	CASSLVSAGGSFNEQFF
NA	NA	14	TRBV6-2/TRBV6-3	TRBJ1-1	TGTGCCAGCAGTTACTCGAATCCCAACACTGAAGCTTTCTTT	CASSYSNPNTEAFF
once	TRBD2	15	TRBV19	TRBJ2-1	TGTGCCAGTAGTATCCCTAGCGGGGGGCCCCATGAGCAGTTCTTC	CASSIPSGGPHEQFF
NA	NA	16	TRBV5-5	TRBJ1-1	TGTGCCAGCAGCTTGGCCCGCAGGGAGCGCCTCACTGAAGCTTTCTTT	CASSLARRERLTEAFF
NA	NA	13	TRBV7-6	TRBJ2-5	TGTGCCAGCAGTCCCCTTGACCAAGAGACCCAGTACTTC	CASSPLDQETQYF
NA	NA	15	TRBV6-5	TRBJ1-1	TGTGCCAGCAGTTACAGGGACACTATGAACACTGAAGCTTTCTTT	CASSYRDTMNTEAFF
once	NA	15	TRBV6-6	TRBJ2-1	TGTGCCAGCAGTTCTACAGTCCCCCCCTACAATGAGCAGTTCTTC	CASSSTVPPYNEQFF
NA	NA	17	TRBV5-1	TRBJ1-1	TGCGCCAGCAGCGATTTTAGGGGACTTGACAGGCCCACTGAAGCTTTCTTT	CASSDFRGLDRPTEAFF
few	TRBD1	11	TRBV20-1	TRBJ2-7	TGCAGTGCTAAACGCCGGGACAGGGAGTACTTC	CSAKRRDREYF
NA	TRBD2	14	TRBV6-2/TRBV6-3	TRBJ2-7	TGTGCCAGCAGATTAGCGGGATCTAACTACGAGCAGTACTTC	CASRLAGSNYEQYF
NA	NA	14	TRBV13	TRBJ2-1	TGTGCCAGCAGTCGGGAGTTTCTTCGGAATGAGCAGTTCTTC	CASSREFLRNEQFF
few	NA	11	TRBV20-1	TRBJ2-7	TGCAGTGGCCACCGAGCTCCCGAGCAGTACTTC	CSGHRAPEQYF
NA	TRBD2	16	TRBV5-6	TRBJ2-7	TGTGCCAGCAGCACTAGGGCGGGTAGCGGGAACAGTGAGCAGTACTTC	CASSTRAGSGNSEQYF
once	NA	14	TRBV9	TRBJ2-7	TGTGCCAGCAGCGTAGGCGAAACCGGCAATGAGCAGTACTTC	CASSVGETGNEQYF
NA	TRBD1	17	TRBV7-2	TRBJ2-7	TGTGCCAGCAGTGAAACAGGGGGCCACGGATCTAACTACGAGCAGTACTTC	CASSETGGHGSNYEQYF
NA	TRBD1	12	TRBV20-1	TRBJ1-1	TGCGCTTTACAGGGGAATTCGGGTGAAGCTTTCTTT	CALQGNSGEAFF
few	TRBD2	16	TRBV5-1	TRBJ2-4	TGCGCCAGCAGCAAGGGACTAGCGGGGGCCTTGGACATTCAGTACTTC	CASSKGLAGALDIQYF
NA	NA	15	TRBV5-1	TRBJ2-7	TGCGCCAGCGCGACCGGGGGAAGTGTCTCCTACGAGCAGTACTTC	CASATGGSVSYEQYF
NA	NA	16	TRBV4-3	TRBJ2-2	TGCGCCAGCAGCCAAGATGCAAGGGTGGGTGCCGGGGAGCTGTTTTTT	CASSQDARVGAGELFF
NA	NA	15	TRBV20-1	TRBJ1-4	TGCAGTGCTAGGGTCCAGGGACACCCTAATGAAAAACTGTTTTTT	CSARVQGHPNEKLFF
few	TRBD1	11	TRBV20-1	TRBJ2-1	TGCAGTGCTGGGACAGGGGGCAGGGGGTTCTTC	CSAGTGGRGFF